The clone carrying this T cell receptor (beta chain) was counted at least ten times. Its cognate antigen is unknown. The record originates from a study of T cells after yellow fever vaccination. Study-level findings and limits: Abundant bulk-derived clonotypes could contaminate FACS-sorted repertoires. Post-booster reappearance was seen for most primary-vaccination clones (96% CD4, around 88% CD8). By day 5 rather than day 15, the secondary response had peaked, though it was weaker.

Universal primer sites and UMIs were introduced during 5'RACE template-switching synthesis of TCR cDNA. TCRdb called the 5' RACE reads again in MiXCR, with one record for every CDR3 protein. The table has about 340,000 distinct CDR3 sequences, 3% to 4.5% seen once; the top ten hold more than 20%. Germline V gene data show CDR1 as DFQATT and CDR2 as SNEGSKA (reference sequence). With 0 bases removed from V and 4 bases from J, the gap between germline ends came to 12 bases. The CDR3 sequence is 15 residues long. The origin of this receptor is a young man who received the YFV17D yellow fever vaccine. Here the sequenced sample was PBMCs, taken 5 days after the yellow fever booster vaccination. V and J are TRBV20-1 and TRBJ2-2, with D possibly being TRBD1 (5 bases). The chain's CDR3 is CSARDLQVSTGELFF. For the CDR3, the DNA is TGCAGTGCTAGAGATCTACAGGTCAGCACCGGGGAGCTGTTTTTT.